This T cell receptor (beta chain) comes out of a study of Graves' ophthalmopathy and Graves' hyperthyroidism. The CDR3 is 13 residues long. V was cut by 6 bases and J by 6 bases, with 15 bases left in between. Germline V gene data show CDR1 as MDHEN and CDR2 as SYDVKM. This clonotype showed up many times. Its specificity is unknown. Study results and caveats: The model achieved around 67% sensitivity and roughly 72% specificity for ophthalmopathy progression.

TCR beta CDR3 amplification used RNA transcripts. First-round RT-PCR relied on HTBI primers, and a second-round multiplex PCR came next. TCRdb ran MiXCR on the multiplex PCR reads and lists one entry per CDR3 protein. The table has roughly 400,000 distinct CDR3 sequences, roughly 17% seen once. The clonotype was recovered from an adult woman with stable Graves' hyperthyroidism. The specimen was peripheral blood. The chain joins TRBV28 to TRBJ2-7; tentatively, D is TRBD2 (6 bases). CDR3 sequence: CASSLAPEGEQYF. In nucleotides, the CDR3 is TGTGCCAGCAGCTTGGCCCCGGAGGGCGAGCAGTACTTC.